This T cell receptor (beta chain) was retrieved from a study of shared clonotypes between healthy human individuals. Replicate PCRs were loaded with around 0.3 ug DNA from unsorted PBMC, around 30,000 T cell genomes. The protocol was immunoSEQ multiplex PCR, while the TCRdb copy is restricted to in-frame clones and leaves out a portion. The sample has fewer than 650,000 clones, around 76% seen once. V lost 2 bases and J lost 7, with 9 bases in between. Germline CDR1 is MNHEY and CDR2 is SVGAGI. CDR3 length equals 13 residues. This rearrangement joins TRBV6-5 to TRBJ2-1, with a weak D call TRBD2 (5 bases). This TCR was sampled from a woman aged 40 to 55 in good health. Some clones in this sample may be carry-over from other donors' samples. Sequences were obtained from PBMCs. The CDR3 spells CASSYRGVNEQFF. CDR3 DNA sequence: TGTGCCAGCAGTTACCGGGGAGTTAATGAGCAGTTCTTC.